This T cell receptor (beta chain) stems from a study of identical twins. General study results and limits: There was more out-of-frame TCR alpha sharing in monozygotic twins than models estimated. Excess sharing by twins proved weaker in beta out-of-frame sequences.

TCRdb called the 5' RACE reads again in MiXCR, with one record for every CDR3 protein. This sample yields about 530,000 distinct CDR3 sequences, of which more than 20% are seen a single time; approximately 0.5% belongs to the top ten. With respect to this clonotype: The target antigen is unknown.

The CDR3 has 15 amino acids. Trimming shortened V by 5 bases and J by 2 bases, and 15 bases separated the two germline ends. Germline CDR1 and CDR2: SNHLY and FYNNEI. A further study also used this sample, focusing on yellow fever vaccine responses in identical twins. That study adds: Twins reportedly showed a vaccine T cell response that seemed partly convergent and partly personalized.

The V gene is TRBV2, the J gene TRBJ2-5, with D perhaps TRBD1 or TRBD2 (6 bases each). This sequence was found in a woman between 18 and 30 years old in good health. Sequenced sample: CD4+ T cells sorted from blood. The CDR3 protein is CASSPTQGRQETQYF. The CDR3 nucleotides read TGTGCCAGCAGTCCAACTCAGGGGAGGCAAGAGACCCAGTACTTC.